This entry lists 18 T cell receptor beta chains sequenced from one sample in a study of early T cells in non-severe SARS-CoV-2 infection. Each CDR3 protein is one row after TCRdb ran MiXCR on the 5' RACE reads. The top ten hold 4.8% of the sample, which has roughly 60,000 distinct CDR3 sequences, over 9.5% seen once. Sample: whole blood. All receptors come from an adult who was a healthcare worker with PCR-confirmed SARS-CoV-2 infection or an uninfected control (not recorded which).

This clonotype was detected many times. The V call is TRBV7-2, the J call TRBJ2-7; D possibly matches TRBD1 or TRBD2 (5 bases each). V was clipped by 8 bases and J by 2 bases, with 13 bases between them. CDR3 size: 13 residues. CDR1 is SGHTA and CDR2 is FQGNSA in the germline V gene. The CDR3 bases are TGTGCCAGCGGCCGGGACGCAGCCTACGAGCAGTACTTC. Its translation is CASGRDAAYEQYF. Using reference TRBV7-2 and TRBJ2-7 for the parts outside the CDR3, the full variable domain is GAGVSQSPSNKVTEKGKDVELRCDPISGHTALYWYRQSLGQGLEFLIYFQGNSAPDKSGLPSDRFSAERTGGSVSTLTIQRTQQEDSAVYLCASGRDAAYEQYFGPGTRLTVT.

By sample fraction, this clonotype is medium-sized. The chain has TRBV3-1 and TRBJ1-1; D is ambiguous. The CDR3 sequence is 12 residues long. Per germline, CDR1 LGHDT and CDR2 YNNKEL (reference sequence). Trimming removed 1 base from V and 8 bases from J, with 8 bases in between. CDR3: CASSQGGPEAFF. CDR3 DNA sequence: TGTGCCAGCAGCCAAGGAGGGCCCGAAGCTTTCTTT.

This clonotype was detected many times. J is TRBJ2-3 and V is TRBV12-3 or TRBV12-4; a weak D match, TRBD1 (6 bases). Trimming stripped 5 bases from V and 3 bases from J, with 15 bases between. The CDR3 spans 15 residues. CDR3 residues: CASSPGDLGTDTQYF. As DNA, the CDR3 is TGTGCCAGCAGTCCAGGGGACCTCGGGACAGATACGCAGTATTTT.

The rearrangement uses TRBV5-1 and TRBJ2-7; possible D gene TRBD1, 6 bases. This CDR3 comprises 14 residues. Germline lookup yields CDR1 SGHRS and CDR2 YFSETQ. Trimming shortened V by 3 bases and J by 6 bases, and 16 bases separated the two germline ends. The CDR3, as DNA: TGCGCCAGCAGCTCGGACAGTGCCCTTAGCGAGCAGTACTTC. This codes for CASSSDSALSEQYF.

Here the CDR3 DNA reads TGTGCCAGCAGGTACACAGGGTCAGATACGCAGTATTTT. Its translation: CASRYTGSDTQYF. This chain links TRBV13 with TRBJ2-3; possibly TRBD1 for D (6 bases). Trimming cost V 6 bases and J 4 bases, with 11 bases left between them. CDR3 length equals 13 residues. The germline gives CDR1 PRHDT, CDR2 FYEKMQ (reference sequence).

This clonotype appeared a few times. The J gene is TRBJ1-1, the V gene TRBV12-5; D gene ambiguous. Trimming took off 0 bases at V and 1 base at J, with 9 bases between the two ends. Germline-derived CDR1 and CDR2 are LGHNT and FRNRAP. This CDR3 is 15 amino acids long. The CDR3 reads CASGLVLERNTEAFF. DNA for the CDR3: TGTGCTAGTGGTTTGGTACTAGAAAGGAACACTGAAGCTTTCTTT.

The V gene is TRBV20-1, the J gene TRBJ1-6, with a weak D call TRBD1 (5 bases). This CDR3 contains 13 residues. The ends were cut back, 3 bases at V and 3 bases at J, with 6 bases in the middle. Per the germline V gene, CDR1 is DFQATT and CDR2 is SNEGSKA (reference sequence). This CDR3 is CSARTDYNSPLHF. The CDR3 DNA is TGCAGTGCTAGGACAGACTATAATTCACCCCTCCACTTT.

This clonotype has only a few counts. The V gene is TRBV5-1, the J gene TRBJ2-3; weak D call: TRBD1 (6 bases). Germline-derived CDR1 and CDR2 are SGHRS and YFSETQ. This CDR3 contains 14 residues. V lost 2 bases and J lost 2, with 9 bases in between. The CDR3 sequence is CASSLAGDTDTQYF. DNA of the CDR3: TGCGCCAGCAGCTTAGCAGGGGACACAGATACGCAGTATTTT.

This clonotype has just a few counts. V usage is TRBV29-1 and J usage is TRBJ1-4, with a weak D call TRBD1 (6 bases). Germline values: CDR1 SQVTM, CDR2 ANQGSEA. The CDR3 spans 13 residues. Trimming left V 6 bases short and J 6 bases short, with 14 bases between. The CDR3 sequence is CSVIQGGDEKLFF. The CDR3, as DNA: TGCAGCGTGATACAGGGAGGGGATGAAAAACTGTTTTTT. Supplemented by reference TRBV29-1 and TRBJ1-4, the full variable domain reads SAVISQKPSRDICQRGTSLTIQCQVDSQVTMMFWYRQQPGQSLTLIATANQGSEATYESGFVIDKFPISRPNLTFSTLTVSNMSPEDSSIYLCSVIQGGDEKLFFGSGTQLSVL.

The rearrangement joins TRBV6-6 to TRBJ2-7; 11 bases match TRBD2. This CDR3 is 17 amino acids long. The trim removed 2 bases at V and 2 bases at J, leaving 8 bases unmatched. CDR1 and CDR2 (germline): MNHNY, SVGAGI (reference sequence). CDR3 coding DNA: TGTGCCAGCAGTTACAGGGGCTTAGCGGGAGGGGCCTACGAGCAGTACTTC. Protein product: CASSYRGLAGGAYEQYF.

This chain links TRBV11-2 with TRBJ2-5; D is perhaps TRBD1 or TRBD2 (5 bases each). Germline V lookup: CDR1 SGHAT, CDR2 FQNNGV. This CDR3 region has 16 residues. Trimming took 3 bases from V and 1 from J, leaving 15 bases between them. The CDR3 region is CASSLEWGPFQETQYF. CDR3 nucleotide sequence: TGTGCCAGCAGCTTGGAGTGGGGACCGTTCCAAGAGACCCAGTACTTC.

V is TRBV29-1 and J is TRBJ2-3, with D perhaps TRBD2 (5 bases). This CDR3 contains 12 residues. Trimming stripped 4 bases from V and 3 bases from J, with 8 bases between. Germline loops: CDR1 SQVTM, CDR2 ANQGSEA. CDR3 sequence: CSVVEGTDTQYF. The CDR3 coding sequence is TGCAGCGTTGTTGAGGGAACAGATACGCAGTATTTT.

This clonotype was counted ten times or more. This sequence joins TRBV18 and TRBJ2-5; D unclear. Between the trimmed V and J ends, which lost 3 bases and 7 bases, there was a span of 18 bases. Germline V gene sequence: CDR1 KGHSH, CDR2 LQKENI. This CDR3 contains 15 residues. The CDR3 DNA reads as TGTGCCAGCTCACCTGTGACAACCTTGGAAGGGACCCAGTACTTC. Its protein is CASSPVTTLEGTQYF.

As for this clonotype: One end of the junction fails to match germline, which may point to a read error. The chain has TRBV10-3 and TRBJ1-3; D unresolved. The CDR3 has 14 amino acids. Germline assignment: CDR1 ENHRY and CDR2 SYGVKD. CDR3 amino acids: CAISAPDLGNTIYF. Here the CDR3 DNA reads TGTGCCATCAGTGCACCGGATCTCGGAAACACCATATATTTC.

This clonotype was recorded many times. The V and J genes are TRBV28 and TRBJ2-5; tentatively, D is TRBD1 (5 bases). CDR1 MDHEN and CDR2 SYDVKM come from the germline V gene. The CDR3 contains 17 residues. V shed 10 bases and J shed 4 bases, with 28 bases lying between them. The CDR3 loop is CATSKSPYWGLRETQYF. In DNA, the CDR3 is TGTGCCACCTCAAAATCACCTTATTGGGGCTTGAGAGAGACCCAGTACTTC.

This clonotype counts as medium-sized. V is TRBV6-4 and J is TRBJ2-3; D is unresolved. V was pared by 4 bases and J by 1 base, with 9 bases between. The CDR3 length is 14 residues. The V gene's germline CDR1 is MRHNA and CDR2 SNTAGT. This CDR3 reads CASSGSGGTDTQYF. DNA for the CDR3: TGTGCCAGCAGTGGATCCGGAGGCACAGATACGCAGTATTTT.

The chain carries TRBV15 and TRBJ2-1; 10 positions agree with TRBD1. The ends lost 6 bases at V and 7 bases at J; junction bases unmatched: 12. CDR3 length: 16 amino acids. Per germline, CDR1 LNHNV and CDR2 YYDKDF (reference sequence). The CDR3, as DNA: TGTGCCACCAGGGCCGCGGACAGGGGGAGCATGAATGAGCAGTTCTTC. As protein: CATRAADRGSMNEQFF.

The genes are TRBV10-1 and TRBJ2-2; TRBD2 might be the D (6 bases). The CDR3 covers 14 residues. Germline loops: CDR1 WNHNN, CDR2 SYGVQD (reference sequence). V shed 6 bases and J shed 5 bases, with 13 bases lying between them. CDR3 coding DNA: TGCGCCAGCAGCCGGGACTCAAGAACCGGGGAGCTGTTTTTT. This gives the protein CASSRDSRTGELFF.